One T cell receptor beta chain is described in this entry. Its antigen is unknown. The data belong to a study of monozygotic twins with cystic fibrosis. The protocol was immunoSEQ multiplex PCR, while the TCRdb copy is restricted to in-frame clones and leaves out a portion. The sample lists about 26,000 clones, 95% to 98% occurring once. Study conclusions and caveats: Monozygotic CF twins shared more identical nucleotide clonotypes than unrelated patients. Clonality was generally low (median roughly 0.0095), higher in the most severe patients.

This sequence originates from a girl aged 2 to 10 with cystic fibrosis. Sequenced sample: blood.

CDR3 in DNA: TGTGCCAGCAGCCTCCCCTGGATCACGGAACGAAACACCGGGGAGCTGTTTTTT. Its translation is CASSLPWITERNTGELFF. The chain has TRBV7-9 and TRBJ2-2; no clear D gene. Between the trimmed V and J ends, which lost 5 bases and 2 bases, there was a span of 21 bases. The CDR3 runs to 18 residues. The germline gives CDR1 SEHNR, CDR2 FQNEAQ (reference sequence).